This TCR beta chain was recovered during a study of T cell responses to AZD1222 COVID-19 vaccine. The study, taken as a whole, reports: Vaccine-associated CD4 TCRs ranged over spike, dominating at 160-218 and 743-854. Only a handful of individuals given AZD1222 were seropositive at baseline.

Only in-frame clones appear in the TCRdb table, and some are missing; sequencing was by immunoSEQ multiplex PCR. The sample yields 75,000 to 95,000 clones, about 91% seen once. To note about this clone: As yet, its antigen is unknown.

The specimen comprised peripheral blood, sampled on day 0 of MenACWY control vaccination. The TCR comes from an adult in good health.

CDR3 bases: TGTGCCAGCAGACCTGACAGGGGAGGGTCACCCCTCCACTTT. It specifies CASRPDRGGSPLHF. This rearrangement joins TRBV27 to TRBJ1-6; TRBD1 matches 8 bases. V shed 6 bases and J 10 bases; nucleotides not matched to a gene: 8. This CDR3 has 14 residues. Per germline, CDR1 MNHEY and CDR2 SMNVEV (reference sequence).